These 32 T cell receptor beta chains share one sample of origin, sequenced in a study of cytomegalovirus exposure and HLA in healthy donors. Libraries were prepared by immunoSEQ multiplex PCR; TCRdb keeps only in-frame clonotypes and omits some of them. The table has some 250,000 clones, around 91% seen once. The sample was PBMCs. All receptors derive from a woman aged 25 to 39 in good health and CMV-seronegative.

This clone has only a few counts. This CDR3 is missing its conserved last phenylalanine or tryptophan, likely due to a read error. It is unclear where the CDR3 begins or ends on the DNA, so no DNA is shown, and the CDR3 is as TCRdb lists it. This CDR3 reads CASSLVSRVHQTQ. The chain recombines TRBV5-8 with TRBJ1-2. The CDR3 is 13 amino acids in total, end residues counted. Germline V gene data show CDR1 as SGHTS and CDR2 as YDEGEE.

This chain uses TRBV29-1 with TRBJ2-7; 8 nucleotides align to TRBD1. The V and J ends lost 4 bases and 3 bases, in that order; junction bases with no gene match: 5. The CDR3 has 13 amino acids. The germline V gene encodes CDR1 SQVTM and CDR2 ANQGSEA. The CDR3 sequence is CSVGGQELYEQYF. The CDR3 coding sequence is TGCAGCGTTGGGGGACAGGAACTCTACGAGCAGTACTTC.

This rearrangement joins TRBV4-1 to TRBJ2-7; 8 bases fit TRBD1. Per the germline V gene, CDR1 is MGHRA and CDR2 is YSYEKL. Unmatched junction bases numbered 17, after V lost 3 bases and J lost 4 bases. The CDR3 sequence is 18 residues long. The CDR3: CASSHDPDRADVSYEQYF. DNA for the CDR3: TGCGCCAGCAGCCATGACCCGGACAGGGCGGACGTTAGTTACGAGCAGTACTTC.

This sequence joins TRBV2 and TRBJ2-1, with 9 bases lining up with TRBD2. Germline-derived CDR1 and CDR2 are SNHLY and FYNNEI. CDR3 length: 18 amino acids. Trimming took 0 bases from V and 6 from J; bases not matched to a gene: 12. As DNA, the CDR3 is TGTGCCAGCAGTGAAGCTCGGGGGATCGGCGGGAGGGCCAATGAGCAGTTCTTC. Its translation: CASSEARGIGGRANEQFF.

The CDR3 protein is CAWSGTVDLSRSGANVLTF. The CDR3, as DNA: TGTGCCTGGAGTGGGACAGTGGATTTATCACGCTCTGGGGCCAACGTCCTGACTTTC. The chain carries TRBV30 and TRBJ2-6; a possible D gene is TRBD1 (6 bases). The V end was cut by 1 base, the J end by 0 bases, with 19 bases between. The CDR3 contains 19 residues. CDR1 is GTSNPN, CDR2 SVGIG, per germline (reference sequence). The full variable domain, rest sourced from reference TRBV30 and TRBJ2-6, is SQTIHQWPATLVQPVGSPLSLECTVEGTSNPNLYWYRQAAGRGLQLLFYSVGIGQISSEVPQNLSASRPQDRQFILSSKKLLLSDSGFYLCAWSGTVDLSRSGANVLTFGAGSRLTVL.

The gene calls are TRBV7-9 and TRBJ2-3; 9 bases fit TRBD1. After removal of 2 bases from V and 4 bases from J, the junction contained 10 bases not matched to a gene. Germline V lookup: CDR1 SEHNR, CDR2 FQNEAQ (reference sequence). This CDR3 contains 17 residues. The CDR3 DNA reads as TGTGCCAGCAGCTTAAGCGCGGGGACAGGGCGGGCAGATACGCAGTATTTT. Its translation is CASSLSAGTGRADTQYF.

This chain joins TRBV11-2 and TRBJ2-2; D is unresolved. The CDR3 contains 13 residues. V lost 1 base to trimming and J lost 9 bases, with 9 bases between them. Germline values: CDR1 SGHAT, CDR2 FQNNGV. The CDR3 DNA follows: TGTGCCAGCAGCTTAGTTCTCGAGAGGGAGCTGTTTTTT. Translating it yields CASSLVLERELFF.

This CDR3 reads CASSLVSLNTEAFF. In DNA, the CDR3 is TGTGCCAGCAGCTTAGTCTCGTTGAACACTGAAGCTTTCTTT. The V and J genes are TRBV7-8 and TRBJ1-1, with D uncertain. The V gene lost 1 base and the J gene lost 0 bases, with 6 bases spanning the gap. This CDR3 contains 14 residues. Germline loops: CDR1 SGHVS, CDR2 FQNEAQ.

The rearrangement links TRBV28 to TRBJ1-5, with D possibly being TRBD1 (5 bases). The CDR3 length is 13 residues. Germline loops: CDR1 MDHEN, CDR2 SYDVKM. The germline V and J ends were trimmed by 8 bases and 7 bases, with 15 bases remaining between them. In DNA, the CDR3 is TGTGCCAGCGAACCCTCTAGGGGCCAGCCCCAGCATTTT. Its protein is CASEPSRGQPQHF.

The chain carries TRBV11-2 and TRBJ2-7; 7 bases line up with TRBD2. Trimming removed 5 bases from V and 7 bases from J; junction bases left unmatched: 5. The CDR3 is made up of 12 amino acids. CDR1 SGHAT and CDR2 FQNNGV come from the germline V gene. The chain's CDR3 is CASSPRRGEQYF. The CDR3, as DNA: TGTGCCAGCAGCCCCCGGCGGGGGGAGCAGTACTTC.

This chain links TRBV9 with TRBJ2-7, with 7 nucleotides matching TRBD1. The CDR3 length is 13 residues. J gave up 0 bases and V 5 bases, and 2 bases lay outside the gene matches. Germline assignment: CDR1 SGDLS and CDR2 YYNGEE. The CDR3 sequence: CASSAGGSYEQYF. The CDR3 nucleotides are TGTGCCAGCAGTGCAGGGGGCTCCTACGAGCAGTACTTC.

V is TRBV6-5 and J is TRBJ1-4; D might be TRBD1 (5 bases). CDR3 size: 14 residues. Germline V gene lookup returns CDR1 MNHEY and CDR2 SVGAGI. Trimming took 2 bases from V and 5 from J, leaving 9 bases between them. The chain's CDR3 is CASSYGGMNEKLFF. CDR3 DNA sequence: TGTGCCAGCAGTTACGGGGGTATGAATGAAAAACTGTTTTTT.

CDR3 nucleotides: TGCGCCAGCAGCCAAGTTGGAGGCGAGCAGTACTTC. The encoded protein is CASSQVGGEQYF. The chain couples TRBV4-3 to TRBJ2-7; weak D call: TRBD2 (5 bases). This CDR3 spans 12 amino acids. CDR1 is LGHNA and CDR2 is YSLEER in the germline V gene. Trimming left V 1 base short and J 6 bases short, with 7 bases between.

V gene TRBV4-2 combines with J gene TRBJ2-7; D is perhaps TRBD1 (5 bases). Germline CDR1 is LGHNA and CDR2 is YNFKEQ. This CDR3 spans 19 amino acids. The ends were cut back, 0 bases at V and 1 base at J, with 22 bases in the middle. The CDR3 reads CASSQDFGSAGPLSYEQYF. Written as DNA, the CDR3 is TGTGCCAGCAGCCAAGATTTCGGGTCCGCAGGGCCCCTTTCCTACGAGCAGTACTTC.

J is TRBJ2-3 and V is TRBV9; D ambiguous. The CDR3 has 14 residues. V was trimmed by 0 bases and J by 2 bases, leaving 7 bases between them. Germline V CDR1 and CDR2: SGDLS, YYNGEE. DNA of the CDR3: TGTGCCAGCAGCGTAGAACTGGACACAGATACGCAGTATTTT. Translation: CASSVELDTDTQYF.

This chain connects TRBV6-5 to TRBJ1-1; D ambiguous. CDR1 MNHEY and CDR2 SVGAGI come from the germline V gene. This CDR3 has 15 residues. V lost 0 bases, J lost 0 bases, and 8 bases lay in between. In DNA form, the CDR3 reads TGTGCCAGCAGTTACTCAGCGGAGGTGAACACTGAAGCTTTCTTT. It is translated as CASSYSAEVNTEAFF.

The J gene is TRBJ2-3, the V gene TRBV13; 11 bases match TRBD2. CDR1 is PRHDT and CDR2 is FYEKMQ in the germline V gene (reference sequence). Trimming at V came to 7 bases and at J to 0 bases, leaving 9 bases not matched to a gene. This CDR3 comprises 17 residues. CDR3 region: CASIPGLAGSSTDTQYF. The CDR3 region has the DNA TGTGCCAGCATCCCTGGACTAGCGGGCAGTAGCACAGATACGCAGTATTTT.

This chain joins TRBV11-2 and TRBJ2-1; tentatively, D is TRBD1 or TRBD2 (6 bases each). Trimming shortened V by 2 bases and J by 6 bases, and 14 bases separated the two germline ends. Germline values: CDR1 SGHAT, CDR2 FQNNGV. CDR3 length: 15 residues. The CDR3 loop is CASSLFTGTGNEQFF. CDR3 nucleotides: TGTGCCAGCAGCTTATTTACAGGGACTGGCAATGAGCAGTTCTTC.

V usage is TRBV29-1 and J usage is TRBJ2-7; 7 nucleotides match TRBD1. Germline-derived CDR1 and CDR2 are SQVTM and ANQGSEA. V dropped 6 bases and J dropped 5; count of bases not matched to a gene: 10. The CDR3 loop spans 13 amino acids. This CDR3 reads CSVPTGNRNEQYF. CDR3 nucleotides: TGCAGCGTCCCGACAGGGAATCGAAACGAGCAGTACTTC.

The genes are TRBV25-1 and TRBJ2-1; 10 nucleotides line up with TRBD2. J gave up 0 bases and V 1 base, and 3 bases lay outside the gene matches. Germline V gene data show CDR1 as MGHDK and CDR2 as SYGVNS. The CDR3 covers 17 residues. CDR3: CASSEWASGSSYNEQFF. The DNA of the CDR3 is TGTGCCAGCAGTGAATGGGCTAGCGGGAGCTCCTACAATGAGCAGTTCTTC.

The chain recombines TRBV7-9 with TRBJ2-3, with no clear D. The CDR3 has 10 residues. Trimming took 8 bases from V and 4 from J, leaving 4 bases between them. The V gene's germline CDR1 is SEHNR and CDR2 FQNEAQ (reference sequence). The CDR3: CASEPDTQYF. The CDR3 DNA is TGTGCCAGCGAGCCAGATACGCAGTATTTT.

The gene calls are TRBV7-2 and TRBJ1-4; no clear D. Germline V gene sequence: CDR1 SGHTA, CDR2 FQGNSA. The CDR3 contains 14 residues. Trimming pared 5 bases from V and 4 bases from J, leaving 11 bases between. CDR3: CASSPDTDNEKLFF. The CDR3 nucleotides are TGTGCCAGCAGCCCCGACACCGATAATGAAAAACTGTTTTTT.

The rearrangement uses TRBV25-1 and TRBJ1-2, with TRBD1 matching over 11 bases. Per germline, CDR1 MGHDK and CDR2 SYGVNS. The ends lost 1 base at V and 8 bases at J; junction bases unmatched: 12. The CDR3 has 17 residues. CDR3 loop: CASSEFNFGQGAEGYTF. The DNA of the CDR3 is TGTGCCAGCAGTGAATTTAATTTCGGACAGGGGGCGGAAGGCTACACCTTC.

V is TRBV27 and J is TRBJ2-6, with 8 bases identical to TRBD1. The CDR3 runs 18 residues. The germline CDR1 and CDR2 sequences are MNHEY and SMNVEV (reference sequence). Losses at the gene ends were 5 bases for V and 2 bases for J; bases not matched to a gene: 11. The CDR3 loop is CASSPRQGLRAGANVLTF. CDR3 sequence (DNA): TGTGCCAGCAGTCCGCGACAGGGGCTTAGGGCTGGGGCCAACGTCCTGACTTTC.

The chain combines TRBV2 with TRBJ2-1, with TRBD2 matching 10 bases. Germline V gene lookup returns CDR1 SNHLY and CDR2 FYNNEI. There are 15 residues in the CDR3. Trimming at V came to 7 bases and at J to 0 bases, leaving 3 bases not matched to a gene. DNA of the CDR3: TGTGCCAGCAAAGCTAGCGGGAGCTCCTACAATGAGCAGTTCTTC. Its translation is CASKASGSSYNEQFF.

V gene TRBV7-6 combines with J gene TRBJ2-7, with D unclear. CDR1 and CDR2 (germline): SGHVS, FNYEAQ. The ends were cut back, 0 bases at V and 6 bases at J, with 9 bases in the middle. The CDR3 extends over 13 amino acids. For the CDR3, the DNA is TGTGCCAGCAGCTTAGCTCGGAACGGCGAGCAGTACTTC. It translates to CASSLARNGEQYF.

The V gene is TRBV4-1, the J gene TRBJ1-5, with a possible D match to TRBD1 (6 bases). The germline V gene encodes CDR1 MGHRA and CDR2 YSYEKL. The CDR3 has 14 amino acids. V was clipped by 1 base and J by 9 bases, with 13 bases between them. CDR3 in amino acids: CASSQALQGWPQHF. CDR3 nucleotides: TGCGCCAGCAGCCAAGCATTACAGGGTTGGCCCCAGCATTTT.

The J gene is TRBJ2-3, the V gene TRBV7-3; D is uncertain. CDR3 length equals 13 residues. The ends were cut back, 1 base at V and 2 bases at J, with 4 bases in the middle. Germline lookup yields CDR1 SGHTA and CDR2 FQGTGA. The DNA for the CDR3 is TGTGCCAGCAGCTTAATCGCCACAGATACGCAGTATTTT. Translation: CASSLIATDTQYF.

The chain uses TRBV11-2 and TRBJ2-5; 9 bases align to TRBD1. The V gene end was trimmed by 8 bases and the J gene end by 4 bases; junction bases not matched to a gene: 14. CDR3 size: 16 residues. Per the germline V gene, CDR1 is SGHAT and CDR2 is FQNNGV. CDR3 DNA: TGTGCCAGCCGACCCCCAACAGGGGGCGCAGGAGAGACCCAGTACTTC. Its translation: CASRPPTGGAGETQYF.

There are many counts of this clone. This chain connects TRBV5-6 to TRBJ2-7; D gene unclear. Germline V gene data show CDR1 as SGHDT and CDR2 as YYEEEE. The germline V and J ends were trimmed by 3 bases and 1 base, with 8 bases remaining between them. The CDR3 totals 13 residues. This CDR3 is CASSSTTSYEQYF. CDR3 coding DNA: TGTGCCAGCAGCTCCACTACTTCCTACGAGCAGTACTTC.

The chain couples TRBV11-2 to TRBJ2-3; a possible D gene is TRBD2 (6 bases). Trimming took off 4 bases at V and 2 bases at J, with 7 bases between the two ends. The germline gives CDR1 SGHAT, CDR2 FQNNGV. This CDR3 is built from 13 residues. CDR3: CASSWRDTDTQYF. CDR3 bases: TGTGCCAGCAGCTGGCGGGACACAGATACGCAGTATTTT.

The rearrangement uses TRBV4-1 and TRBJ2-1, with 8 bases lining up with TRBD2. The CDR3 consists of 16 residues. CDR1 is MGHRA and CDR2 is YSYEKL in the germline V gene. The V and J ends lost 4 bases and 6 bases, in that order; junction bases with no gene match: 11. The CDR3 DNA is TGCGCCAGCAGCCTGGATTCCGGGACTAGACTCAATGAGCAGTTCTTC. Protein product: CASSLDSGTRLNEQFF.